The sample holds many counts of the clone carrying this T cell receptor (beta chain). This specimen belongs to a study of T cells after yellow fever vaccination. V was pared by 2 bases and J by 0 bases, with 7 bases of the junction left unmatched. The CDR3 extends over 18 amino acids. Germline CDR1 is LGHDT and CDR2 is YNNKEL (reference sequence). TCR cDNA was made by 5'RACE template switching, adding a universal primer site and UMIs. TCRdb re-called the 5' RACE reads through MiXCR, storing one row per CDR3 protein. This sample has more than 200,000 distinct CDR3 sequences; about 3.7% occur once, and the top ten carry under 20%.

The receptor was derived from a man aged 18 to 35 who received the YFV17D yellow fever vaccine. Source: PBMCs, taken 15 days after the yellow fever booster vaccination. V usage is TRBV3-1 and J usage is TRBJ2-1; 10 nucleotides match TRBD2. The CDR3 bases are TGTGCCAGCAGCCAATCAAGCGGGGGGGCATTCTCCTACAATGAGCAGTTCTTC. Translating it yields CASSQSSGGAFSYNEQFF.